This T cell receptor beta chain came from a study of T cell repertoires in cytomegalovirus infection. Background on the study: The study used recently identified HLA-C-restricted and well-studied HLA-B-restricted CMV epitopes. Based on public TCR beta signatures, there were indications of CMV infection and of a matching HLA type. Broader study findings: CMV carriers with the relevant HLA were identified by cumulative public TCR beta family frequency. Across the ex vivo response, the dominant clonotypes were HLA-C-restricted CMV-specific TCR beta clonotypes.

A few counts support this clonotype. The antigen is not known. TCRdb reprocessed the reads with MiXCR, giving one entry per CDR3 protein. The table has approximately 590,000 distinct CDR3 sequences, 35% to 50% seen once. This receptor was taken from a human donor in good health (CMV status not recorded). Some clones in this sample may be carry-over from other donors' samples. The sample in question was cultured PBMCs, obtained from culture after CMV antigen stimulation.

Here the CDR3 reads CASSPGGGFPLPQHF. For the CDR3, the DNA is TGTGCCAGCAGCCCCGGGGGGGGGTTCCCGCTGCCCCAGCATTTT. J is TRBJ1-5 and V is TRBV7-9, with TRBD1 as a possible D gene (5 bases). Trimming stripped 5 bases from V and 9 bases from J, with 20 bases between. Per the germline V gene, CDR1 is SEHNR and CDR2 is FQNEAQ (reference sequence). There are 15 residues in the CDR3.